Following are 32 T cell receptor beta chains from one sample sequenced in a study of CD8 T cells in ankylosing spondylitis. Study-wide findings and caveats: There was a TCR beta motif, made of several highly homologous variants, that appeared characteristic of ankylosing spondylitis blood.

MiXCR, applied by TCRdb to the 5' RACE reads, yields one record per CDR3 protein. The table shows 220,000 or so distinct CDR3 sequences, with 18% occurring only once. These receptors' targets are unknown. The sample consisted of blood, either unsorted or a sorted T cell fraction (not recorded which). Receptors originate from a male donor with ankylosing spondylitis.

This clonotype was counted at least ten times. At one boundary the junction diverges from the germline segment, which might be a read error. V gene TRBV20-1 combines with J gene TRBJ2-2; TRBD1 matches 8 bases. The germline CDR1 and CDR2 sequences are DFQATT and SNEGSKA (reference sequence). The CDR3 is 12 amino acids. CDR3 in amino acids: CSAQSETGELFF. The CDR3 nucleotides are TGCAGTGCCCAGTCCGAGACAGGGGAACTGTTTTTT.

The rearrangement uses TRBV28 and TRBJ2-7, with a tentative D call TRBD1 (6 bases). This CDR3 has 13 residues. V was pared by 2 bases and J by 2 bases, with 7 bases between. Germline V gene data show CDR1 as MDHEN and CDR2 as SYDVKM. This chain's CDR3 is CASSLRTAYEQYF. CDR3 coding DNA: TGTGCCAGCAGTTTAAGGACAGCCTACGAGCAGTACTTC. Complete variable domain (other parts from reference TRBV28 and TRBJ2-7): DVKVTQSSRYLVKRTGEKVFLECVQDMDHENMFWYRQDPGLGLRLIYFSYDVKMKEKGDIPEGYSVSREKKERFSLILESASTNQTSMYLCASSLRTAYEQYFGPGTRLTVT.

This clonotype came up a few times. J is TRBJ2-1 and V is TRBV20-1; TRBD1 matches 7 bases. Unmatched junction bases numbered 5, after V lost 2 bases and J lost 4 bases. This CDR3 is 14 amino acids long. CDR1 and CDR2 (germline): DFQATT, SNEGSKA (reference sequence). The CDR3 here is CSARTGTVYNEQFF. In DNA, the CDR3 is TGCAGTGCTAGAACCGGGACAGTGTACAATGAGCAGTTCTTC.

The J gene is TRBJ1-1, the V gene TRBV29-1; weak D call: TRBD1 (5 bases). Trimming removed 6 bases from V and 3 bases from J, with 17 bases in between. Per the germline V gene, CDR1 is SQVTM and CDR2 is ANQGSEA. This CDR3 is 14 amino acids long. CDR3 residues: CSVDKGTGDTEAFF. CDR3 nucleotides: TGCAGCGTGGATAAGGGGACGGGAGACACTGAAGCTTTCTTT.

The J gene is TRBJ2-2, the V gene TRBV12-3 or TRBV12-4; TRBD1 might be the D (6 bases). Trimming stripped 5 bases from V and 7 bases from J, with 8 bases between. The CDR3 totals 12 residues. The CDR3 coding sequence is TGTGCCAGCAGTCAGGGGTACGGGGAGCTGTTTTTT. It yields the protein CASSQGYGELFF.

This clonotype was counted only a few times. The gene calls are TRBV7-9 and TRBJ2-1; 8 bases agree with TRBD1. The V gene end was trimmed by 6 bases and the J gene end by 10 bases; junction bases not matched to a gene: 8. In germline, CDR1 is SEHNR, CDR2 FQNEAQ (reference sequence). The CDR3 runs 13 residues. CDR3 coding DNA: TGTGCCAGCAGATCCGGACAGGGAACAGAGCAGTTCTTC. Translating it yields CASRSGQGTEQFF. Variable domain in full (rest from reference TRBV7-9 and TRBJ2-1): DTGVSQNPRHKITKRGQNVTFRCDPISEHNRLYWYRQTLGQGPEFLTYFQNEAQLEKSRLLSDRFSAERPKGSFSTLEIQRTEQGDSAMYLCASRSGQGTEQFFGPGTRLTVL.

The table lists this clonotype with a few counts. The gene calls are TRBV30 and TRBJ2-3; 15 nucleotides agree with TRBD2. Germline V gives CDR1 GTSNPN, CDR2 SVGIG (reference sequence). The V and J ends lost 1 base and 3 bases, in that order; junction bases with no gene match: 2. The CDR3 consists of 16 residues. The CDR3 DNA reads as TGTGCCTGGAGTGGGGGACTAGCGGGGGGAACAGATACGCAGTATTTT. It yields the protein CAWSGGLAGGTDTQYF.

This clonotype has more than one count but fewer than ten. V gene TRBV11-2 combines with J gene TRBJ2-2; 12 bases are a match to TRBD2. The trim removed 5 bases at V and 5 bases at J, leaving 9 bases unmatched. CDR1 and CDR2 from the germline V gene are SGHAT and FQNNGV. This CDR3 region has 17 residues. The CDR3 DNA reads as TGTGCCAGCAGCCCTAGACTAGCGGGAGAGGGGACCGGGGAGCTGTTTTTT. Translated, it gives CASSPRLAGEGTGELFF. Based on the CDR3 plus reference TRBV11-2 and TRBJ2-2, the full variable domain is EAGVAQSPRYKIIEKRQSVAFWCNPISGHATLYWYQQILGQGPKLLIQFQNNGVVDDSQLPKDRFSAERLKGVDSTLKIQPAKLEDSAVYLCASSPRLAGEGTGELFFGEGSRLTVL.

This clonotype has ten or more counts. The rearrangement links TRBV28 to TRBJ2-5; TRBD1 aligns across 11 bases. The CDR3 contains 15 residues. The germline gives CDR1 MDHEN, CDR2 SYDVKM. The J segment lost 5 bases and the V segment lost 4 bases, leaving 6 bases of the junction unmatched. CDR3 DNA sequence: TGTGCCAGCAGTTCCGGACAGGGGGCCTCGGAGACCCAGTACTTC. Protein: CASSSGQGASETQYF.

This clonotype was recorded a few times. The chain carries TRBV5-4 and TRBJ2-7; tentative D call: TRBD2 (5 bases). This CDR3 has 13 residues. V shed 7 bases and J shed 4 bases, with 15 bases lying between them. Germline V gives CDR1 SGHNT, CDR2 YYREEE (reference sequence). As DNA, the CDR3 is TGTGCCAGCGGCCCGGGGAACAATTACGAGCAGTACTTC. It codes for CASGPGNNYEQYF.

Here the CDR3 reads CASRTDRAAELFF. CDR3 sequence (DNA): TGTGCCAGCAGGACAGACAGAGCAGCGGAGCTGTTTTTT. The chain carries TRBV5-6 and TRBJ2-2, with a weak D call TRBD1 (5 bases). Deletions cut 5 bases from V and 10 bases from J, with 15 bases between. Looked up from germline, CDR1 is SGHDT and CDR2 is YYEEEE. There are 13 residues in the CDR3.

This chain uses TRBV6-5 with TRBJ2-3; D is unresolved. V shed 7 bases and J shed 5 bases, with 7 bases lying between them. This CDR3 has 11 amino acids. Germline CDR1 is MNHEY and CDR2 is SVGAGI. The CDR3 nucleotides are TGTGCCAGCACCTGGGGAGATACGCAGTATTTT. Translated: CASTWGDTQYF.

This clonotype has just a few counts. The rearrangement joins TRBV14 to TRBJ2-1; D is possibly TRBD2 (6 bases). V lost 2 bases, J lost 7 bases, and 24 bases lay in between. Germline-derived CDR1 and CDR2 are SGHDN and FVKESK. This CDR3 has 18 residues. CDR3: CASSQLALTSPAGNEQFF. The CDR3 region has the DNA TGTGCCAGCAGCCAACTGGCTCTCACTAGCCCCGCGGGGAATGAGCAGTTCTTC.

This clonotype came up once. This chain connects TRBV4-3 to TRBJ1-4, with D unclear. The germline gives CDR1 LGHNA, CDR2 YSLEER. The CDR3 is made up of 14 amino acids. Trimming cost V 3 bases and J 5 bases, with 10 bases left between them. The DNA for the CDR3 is TGCGCCAGCAGCCAGGCGCTCACAAATGAAAAACTGTTTTTT. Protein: CASSQALTNEKLFF.

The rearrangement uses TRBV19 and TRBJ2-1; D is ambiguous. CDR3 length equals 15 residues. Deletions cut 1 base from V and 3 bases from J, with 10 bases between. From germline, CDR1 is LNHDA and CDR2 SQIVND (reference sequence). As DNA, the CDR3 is TGTGCCAGTAGTATAGGGTTTGGGGTCTACAATGAGCAGTTCTTC. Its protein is CASSIGFGVYNEQFF.

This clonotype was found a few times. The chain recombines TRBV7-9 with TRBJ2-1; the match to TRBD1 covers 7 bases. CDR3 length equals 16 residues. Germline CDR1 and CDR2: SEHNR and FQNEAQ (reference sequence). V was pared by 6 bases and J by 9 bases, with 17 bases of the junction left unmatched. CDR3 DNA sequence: TGTGCCAGCAGTTTTCCACCGGGACAGAGCGCTTTTGAGCAGTTCTTC. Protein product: CASSFPPGQSAFEQFF.

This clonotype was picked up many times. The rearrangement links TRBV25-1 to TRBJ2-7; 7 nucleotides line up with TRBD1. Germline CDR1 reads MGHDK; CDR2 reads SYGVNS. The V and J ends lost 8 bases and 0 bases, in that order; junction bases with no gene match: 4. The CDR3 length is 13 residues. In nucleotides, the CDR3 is TGTGCCAGCTCCGGGGACAGCTCCTACGAGCAGTACTTC. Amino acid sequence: CASSGDSSYEQYF.

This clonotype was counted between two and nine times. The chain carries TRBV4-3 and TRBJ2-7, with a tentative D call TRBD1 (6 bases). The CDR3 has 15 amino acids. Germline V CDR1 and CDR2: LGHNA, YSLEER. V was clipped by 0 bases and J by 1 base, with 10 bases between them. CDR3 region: CASSQDPQGSYEQYF. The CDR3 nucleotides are TGCGCCAGCAGCCAAGACCCACAGGGTTCCTACGAGCAGTACTTC.

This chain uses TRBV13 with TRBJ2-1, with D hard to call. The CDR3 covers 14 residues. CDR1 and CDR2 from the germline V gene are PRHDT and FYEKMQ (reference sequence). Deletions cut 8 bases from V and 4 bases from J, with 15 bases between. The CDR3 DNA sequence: TGTGCCAGCGGGTCCACAGAACATTACAATGAGCAGTTCTTC. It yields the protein CASGSTEHYNEQFF.

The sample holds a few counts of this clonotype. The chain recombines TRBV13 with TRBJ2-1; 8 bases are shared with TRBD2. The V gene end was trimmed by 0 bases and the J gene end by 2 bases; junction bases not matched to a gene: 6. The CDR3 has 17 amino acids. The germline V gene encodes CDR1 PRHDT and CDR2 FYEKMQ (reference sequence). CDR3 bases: TGTGCCAGCAGCTTAGGTTCGGGACTAGGAACCTACAATGAGCAGTTCTTC. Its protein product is CASSLGSGLGTYNEQFF.

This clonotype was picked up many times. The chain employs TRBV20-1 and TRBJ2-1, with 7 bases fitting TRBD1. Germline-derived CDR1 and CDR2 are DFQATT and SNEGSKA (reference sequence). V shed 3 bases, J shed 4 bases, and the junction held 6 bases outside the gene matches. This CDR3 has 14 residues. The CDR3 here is CSARVGGAYNEQFF. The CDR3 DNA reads TGCAGTGCTAGGGTAGGGGGCGCATACAATGAGCAGTTCTTC.

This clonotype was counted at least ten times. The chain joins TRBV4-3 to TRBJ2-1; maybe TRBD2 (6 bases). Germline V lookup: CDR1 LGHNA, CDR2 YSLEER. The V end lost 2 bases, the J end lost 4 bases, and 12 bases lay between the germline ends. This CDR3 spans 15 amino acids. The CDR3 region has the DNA TGCGCCAGCAGCCAAATGGCGGAGGGTTACAATGAGCAGTTCTTC. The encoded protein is CASSQMAEGYNEQFF.

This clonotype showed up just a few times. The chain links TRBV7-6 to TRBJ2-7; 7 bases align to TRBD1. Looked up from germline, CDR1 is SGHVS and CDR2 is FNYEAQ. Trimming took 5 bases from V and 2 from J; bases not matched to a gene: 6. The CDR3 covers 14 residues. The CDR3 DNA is TGTGCCAGCAGCCCAGAGACAGGGCCCTACGAGCAGTACTTC. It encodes CASSPETGPYEQYF.

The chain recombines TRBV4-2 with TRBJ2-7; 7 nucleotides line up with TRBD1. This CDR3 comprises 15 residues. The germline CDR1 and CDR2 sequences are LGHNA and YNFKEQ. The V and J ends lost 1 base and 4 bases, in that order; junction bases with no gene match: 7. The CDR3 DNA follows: TGTGCCAGCAGCCAAGCGACAGGGAATCGGTACGAGCAGTACTTC. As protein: CASSQATGNRYEQYF.

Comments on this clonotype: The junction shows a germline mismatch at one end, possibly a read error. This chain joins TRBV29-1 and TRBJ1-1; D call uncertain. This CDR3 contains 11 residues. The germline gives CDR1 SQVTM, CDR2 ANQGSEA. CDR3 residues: CSGLMNIEAFF. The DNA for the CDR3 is TGCAGCGGTCTAATGAACATTGAAGCTTTCTTT. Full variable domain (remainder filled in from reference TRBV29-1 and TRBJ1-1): SAVISQKPSRDICQRGTSLTIQCQVDSQVTMMFWYRQQPGQSLTLIATANQGSEATYESGFVIDKFPISRPNLTFSTLTVSNMSPEDSSIYLCSGLMNIEAFFGQGTRLTVV.

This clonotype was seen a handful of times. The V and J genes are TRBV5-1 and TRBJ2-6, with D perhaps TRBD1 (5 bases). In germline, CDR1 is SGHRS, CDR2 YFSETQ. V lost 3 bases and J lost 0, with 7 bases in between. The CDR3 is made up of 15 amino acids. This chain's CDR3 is CASSSRVSGANVLTF. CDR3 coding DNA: TGCGCCAGCAGCTCCAGGGTCTCTGGGGCCAACGTCCTGACTTTC.

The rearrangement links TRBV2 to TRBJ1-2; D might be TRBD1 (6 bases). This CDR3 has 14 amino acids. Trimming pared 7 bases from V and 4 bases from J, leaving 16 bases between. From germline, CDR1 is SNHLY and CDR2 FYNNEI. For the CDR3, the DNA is TGTGCCAGCACCCTACACAGGGATGGCTATGGCTACACCTTC. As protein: CASTLHRDGYGYTF. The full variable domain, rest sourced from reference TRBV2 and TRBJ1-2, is EPEVTQTPSHQVTQMGQEVILRCVPISNHLYFYWYRQILGQKVEFLVSFYNNEISEKSEIFDDQFSVERPDGSNFTLKIRSTKLEDSAMYFCASTLHRDGYGYTFGSGTRLTVV.

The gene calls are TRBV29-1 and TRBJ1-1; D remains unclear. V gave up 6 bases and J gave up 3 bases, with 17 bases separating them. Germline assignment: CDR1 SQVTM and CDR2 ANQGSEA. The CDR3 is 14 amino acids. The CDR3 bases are TGCAGCGTCCCAATCAATAAAGAGGACACTGAAGCTTTCTTT. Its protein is CSVPINKEDTEAFF.

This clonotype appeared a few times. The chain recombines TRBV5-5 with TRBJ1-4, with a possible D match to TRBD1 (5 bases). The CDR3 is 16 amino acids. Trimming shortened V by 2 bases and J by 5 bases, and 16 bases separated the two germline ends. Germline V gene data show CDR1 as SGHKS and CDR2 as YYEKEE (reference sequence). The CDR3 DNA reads TGTGCCAGCAGCTTAGGGCCCGGGACCTTGAATGAAAAACTGTTTTTT. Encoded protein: CASSLGPGTLNEKLFF.

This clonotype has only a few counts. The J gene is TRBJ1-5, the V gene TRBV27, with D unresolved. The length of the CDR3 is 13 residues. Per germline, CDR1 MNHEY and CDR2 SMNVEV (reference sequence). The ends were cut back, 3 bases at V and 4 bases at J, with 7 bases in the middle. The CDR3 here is CASSFPDNQPQHF. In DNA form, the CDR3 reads TGTGCCAGCAGTTTCCCGGATAATCAGCCCCAGCATTTT.

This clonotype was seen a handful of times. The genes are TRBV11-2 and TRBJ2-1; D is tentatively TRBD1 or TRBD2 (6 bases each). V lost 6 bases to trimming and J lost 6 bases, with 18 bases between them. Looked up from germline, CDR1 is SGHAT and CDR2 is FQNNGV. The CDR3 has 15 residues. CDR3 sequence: CASRGHRERANEQFF. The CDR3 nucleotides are TGTGCCAGCAGGGGACACAGGGAGCGGGCCAATGAGCAGTTCTTC. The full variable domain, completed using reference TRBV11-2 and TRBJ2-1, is EAGVAQSPRYKIIEKRQSVAFWCNPISGHATLYWYQQILGQGPKLLIQFQNNGVVDDSQLPKDRFSAERLKGVDSTLKIQPAKLEDSAVYLCASRGHRERANEQFFGPGTRLTVL.

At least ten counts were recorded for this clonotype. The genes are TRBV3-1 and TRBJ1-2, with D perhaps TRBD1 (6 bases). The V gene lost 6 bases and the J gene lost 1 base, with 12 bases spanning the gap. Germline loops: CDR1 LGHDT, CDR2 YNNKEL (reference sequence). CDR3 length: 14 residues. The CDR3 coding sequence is TGTGCCAGCAGTGGGACACTGAGTAACTATGGCTACACCTTC. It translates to CASSGTLSNYGYTF.